Below, one T cell receptor (beta chain) is given with its context. The germline gene is not matched at one end of the junction; a read error may be the cause. The data derive from a study of blood T cells in healthy people across ages. Germline values: CDR1 SGHKS, CDR2 YYEKEE (reference sequence). There are 13 residues in the CDR3. PCR was performed a second time for roughly 7 to 12 cycles using a sample-barcoded 5' primer and a J-beta primer mix. Each cDNA molecule received a tag from a template-switch adaptor that had 12 random nucleotides. TCRdb called the 5' RACE reads again in MiXCR, with one record for every CDR3 protein. The sample lists hundreds of thousands of distinct CDR3 sequences, approximately 30% occurring once. Around 9.5 milliliters of peripheral blood were drawn from each donor. At least 6.5 million PBMCs were isolated per sample.

The rearrangement links TRBV5-5 to TRBJ2-7; D may correspond to TRBD1 or TRBD2 (5 bases each). Specimen: blood. This receptor was identified in an elderly woman in good health. As DNA, the CDR3 is TGTGCCAGCAGCCTACTAGGGGTTCACGAGCGGTACTTC. Translated, it gives CASSLLGVHERYF.